This T cell receptor (beta chain) was captured by sequencing in a study of OX40 agonist ivuxolimab in advanced cancers. Whole-study findings and limits: Certain nonresponders additionally had low normalized T-cell clonal expansion.

The protocol was immunoSEQ multiplex PCR, while the TCRdb copy is restricted to in-frame clones and leaves out a portion. The top ten hold just under 2% of the sample, which has 80,000 to 95,000 clones, around 85% seen once. As for this clone: Its antigen is currently unknown.

Germline values: CDR1 MNHEY, CDR2 SMNVEV (reference sequence). The ends were cut back, 4 bases at V and 2 bases at J, with 19 bases in the middle. This CDR3 is built from 17 residues. The sample was CD4+ or CD8+ T cells sorted from blood, taken in a trial of the OX40 agonist ivuxolimab. The chain has TRBV27 and TRBJ2-3, with a tentative D call TRBD1 (6 bases). The TCR sequence derives from an adult with an advanced solid tumor such as melanoma, head and neck, liver or kidney cancer. CDR3 in DNA: TGTGCCAGCAGTTCCAAGGACAGTCGGAGCTTCACAGATACGCAGTATTTT. This translates into CASSSKDSRSFTDTQYF.